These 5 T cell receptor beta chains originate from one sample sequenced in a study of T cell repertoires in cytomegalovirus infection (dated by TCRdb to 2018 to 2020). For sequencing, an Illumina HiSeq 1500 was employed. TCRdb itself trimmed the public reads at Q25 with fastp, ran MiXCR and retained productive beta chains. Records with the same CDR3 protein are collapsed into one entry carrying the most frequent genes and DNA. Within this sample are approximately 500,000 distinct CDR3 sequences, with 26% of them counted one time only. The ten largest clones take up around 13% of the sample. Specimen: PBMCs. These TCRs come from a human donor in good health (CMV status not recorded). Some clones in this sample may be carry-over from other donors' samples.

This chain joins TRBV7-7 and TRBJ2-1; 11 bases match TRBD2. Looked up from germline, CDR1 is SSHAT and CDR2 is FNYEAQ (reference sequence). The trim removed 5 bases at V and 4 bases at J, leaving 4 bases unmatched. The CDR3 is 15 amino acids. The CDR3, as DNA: TGTGCCAGCAGCGGGACTAGCGGAGGTTACAATGAGCAGTTCTTC. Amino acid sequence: CASSGTSGGYNEQFF.

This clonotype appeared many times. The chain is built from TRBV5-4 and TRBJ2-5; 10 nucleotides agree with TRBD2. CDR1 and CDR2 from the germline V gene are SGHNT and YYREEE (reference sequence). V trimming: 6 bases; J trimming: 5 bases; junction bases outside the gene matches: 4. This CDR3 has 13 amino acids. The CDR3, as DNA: TGTGCCAGCACCCTAGCGGGAGTGGAGACCCAGTACTTC. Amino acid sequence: CASTLAGVETQYF. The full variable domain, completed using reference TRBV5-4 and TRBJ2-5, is ETGVTQSPTHLIKTRGQQVTLRCSSQSGHNTVSWYQQALGQGPQFIFQYYREEENGRGNFPPRFSGLQFPNYSSELNVNALELDDSALYLCASTLAGVETQYFGPGTRLLVL.

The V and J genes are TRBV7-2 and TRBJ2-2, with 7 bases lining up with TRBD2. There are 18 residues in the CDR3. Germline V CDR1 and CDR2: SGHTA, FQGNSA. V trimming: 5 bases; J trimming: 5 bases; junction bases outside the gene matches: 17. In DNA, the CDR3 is TGTGCCAGCAGCCCGATCGTGGTAGCGGGCCTAAGGACCGGGGAGCTGTTTTTT. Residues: CASSPIVVAGLRTGELFF.

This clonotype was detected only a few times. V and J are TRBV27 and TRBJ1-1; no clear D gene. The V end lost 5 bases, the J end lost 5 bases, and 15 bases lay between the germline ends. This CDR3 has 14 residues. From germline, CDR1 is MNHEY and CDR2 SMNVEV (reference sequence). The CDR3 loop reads CASSPFERATEAFF. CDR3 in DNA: TGTGCCAGCAGTCCGTTCGAGCGTGCGACTGAAGCTTTCTTT.

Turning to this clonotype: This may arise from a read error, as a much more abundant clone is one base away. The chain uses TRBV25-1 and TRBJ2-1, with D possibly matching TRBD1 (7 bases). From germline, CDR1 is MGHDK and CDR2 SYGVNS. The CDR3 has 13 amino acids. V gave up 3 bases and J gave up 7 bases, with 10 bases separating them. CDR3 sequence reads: CASSEAGGNEQFF. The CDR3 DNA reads TGTGCCAGCAGTGAGGCAGGGGGGAATGAGCAGTTCTTC.